These T cell receptor beta chains were read from a single sample in a study of T cell responses to AZD1222 COVID-19 vaccine. Libraries were prepared by immunoSEQ multiplex PCR; TCRdb keeps only in-frame clonotypes and omits some of them. The data contain roughly 150,000 clones, about nine tenths of them singletons. The specimen was peripheral blood, collected 28 days after the second AZD1222 dose. These receptors came from an adult who received the AZD1222 COVID-19 vaccine. Each CDR3 is given with its conserved first and last residue.

CDR3aa,j_gene,v_gene
CASSSLAAETQYF,TRBJ2-5,TRBV27
CASSKGIAGDPYEQYF,TRBJ2-7,TRBV27
CASSQNGGNMNTEAFF,TRBJ1-1,TRBV5-4
CASSGTANSPLHF,TRBJ1-6,TRBV7-2
CAAYRDTNTEAFF,TRBJ1-1,TRBV6-5
CATRGKGGEIEAFF,TRBJ1-1,TRBV24-1
CASSLDRDTYEQYF,TRBJ2-7,TRBV7-2
CATSSAYGDQPQHF,TRBJ1-5,TRBV15
CASSPEAGVWETQYF,TRBJ2-5,TRBV11-2
CASSQTGFMNTEAFF,TRBJ1-1,TRBV11-1
CASSFSGGGTYEQYF,TRBJ2-7,TRBV7-2
CASRLSQGPNTEAFF,TRBJ1-1,TRBV6-5
CASSLTVRGYTF,TRBJ1-2,TRBV28